This T cell receptor beta chain originates from a study of blood T cell repertoires in COVID-19. Germline V gene data show CDR1 as SGHDT and CDR2 as YYEEEE. The CDR3 sequence is 15 residues long. V dropped 4 bases and J dropped 6; count of bases not matched to a gene: 10. Per the authors' pipeline: Quantification of nucleated cells was approximated via reference gene primer amplification. The method was immunoSEQ multiplex PCR; TCRdb's version includes in-frame clones alone and lacks a portion of them. V, J and clone size were drawn from that table, and D and trimming were deduced from the DNA. This table has 80,000 or so clones, around 80% appearing once. This clone was seen once.

The chain is built from TRBV5-6 and TRBJ2-1; TRBD1 matches 7 bases. The receptor was derived from a man between 60 and 70 years old with acute or convalescent COVID-19. The sample was peripheral blood. The CDR3 here is CASSPTLDRVNEQFF. CDR3 DNA: TGTGCCAGCAGCCCTACCCTCGACAGGGTCAATGAGCAGTTCTTC. Together with reference TRBV5-6 and TRBJ2-1, the CDR3 gives the full variable domain: DAGVTQSPTHLIKTRGQQVTLRCSPKSGHDTVSWYQQALGQGPQFIFQYYEEEERQRGNFPDRFSGHQFPNYSSELNVNALLLGDSALYLCASSPTLDRVNEQFFGPGTRLTVL.